The TCR beta chain under discussion was sequenced for a study of blood T cell repertoires in COVID-19 (dated by TCRdb to between 2020 and 2021). Context from the whole study: Samples covering the acute and convalescent phases of COVID-19 were provided by collaborators in the United States, Italy and Spain. The prospective study material was composed of cDNA or gDNA derived from T cells, B-cell-depleted T cells, or PBMCs. The dataset comprised deeply sampled blood TCRbeta repertoires from subjects exposed to, actively infected with, or recovered from COVID-19. Where HLA class I and class II types were available, the types were taken from metadata supplied by the sample provider, not from assay-based typing. A de-identified subject ID, COVID-19 status, age in years and sex were almost always included in the sample metadata. A freely available public database, intended as a resource for researchers studying the immune response to SARS-CoV-2, is where the repertoires were released. The samples were drawn from the first 160 participants of the ongoing ImmuneRACE study and from over a thousand subjects provided by 6 global collaborators. What the study reported, not specific to this receptor: Clinical and demographic metadata were provided uncurated, with the amount varying by source and participant.

In the prospective study, participants were about 18 to 95 years old, resided in 24 geographic areas of the United States, and were enrolled through a virtual design. In the prospective study, cohorts were assigned on the basis of participant-reported clinical history obtained from a screening survey and a study questionnaire. For ImmuneRACE Cohort 3, a participant was defined as recovered based on two consecutive negative NP/OP PCR tests, clearance by a healthcare professional, or resolution of symptoms. In the prospective study, whole blood, serum and a nasopharyngeal or oropharyngeal swab were collected from each participant by mobile phlebotomists. Additional blood draws and questionnaires over an approximately two-month period could optionally be provided by prospective study participants. Before DNA extraction, prospective study blood samples were shipped either frozen or at room temperature.

The immunoSEQ Assay, a bias-controlled multiplex PCR, was used to amplify TCRbeta CDR3 regions from genomic DNA. Processing in the source paper ran as follows. Within the assay, amplification of reference gene primers was used to estimate how many nucleated cells each sample contained. Sequence reads were collapsed and filtered to measure the absolute abundance of every unique TCRbeta CDR3 rearrangement. Productive Simpson clonality was computed per sample as the square root of Simpson's diversity index over productive rearrangements. TCRdb retrieved this table from immuneACCESS and kept in-frame rearrangements only. Not all clones are present; in checked studies, unresolved V genes account for under half, and no reason is known for the remainder. The V and J calls and clone size were taken over from that table, and D and trimming were inferred from the DNA. Present in this sample are about 380,000 clones, more than 75% of which were seen just once. The biggest ten clones account for approximately 1.2% of the sample.

V has 5 bases trimmed and J has 5 bases trimmed; junction bases matching no gene number 8. From the germline V gene (reference sequence), CDR1 is MNHEY and CDR2 is SMNVEV. CDR3 length: 14 amino acids, cysteine to phenylalanine. The read is trimmed to its CDR3 DNA, 42 bases read in frame from base 1. Note on this clone: Its specific antigen is unknown. Base-call qualities are not available, and no considerably larger clone is one nucleotide away.

The sequencing input was PBMCs or T cells enriched from blood (not recorded which). The rearranged segments are TRBV27 and TRBJ2-5; 7 bases in the middle match TRBD1. This TCR was recovered from a woman younger than 30 who had recovered from COVID-19. The base sequence is TGTGCCAGCAGTCTGACAGGGACCTGGGAGACCCAGTACTTC. Its translation reads: CASSLTGTWETQYF.